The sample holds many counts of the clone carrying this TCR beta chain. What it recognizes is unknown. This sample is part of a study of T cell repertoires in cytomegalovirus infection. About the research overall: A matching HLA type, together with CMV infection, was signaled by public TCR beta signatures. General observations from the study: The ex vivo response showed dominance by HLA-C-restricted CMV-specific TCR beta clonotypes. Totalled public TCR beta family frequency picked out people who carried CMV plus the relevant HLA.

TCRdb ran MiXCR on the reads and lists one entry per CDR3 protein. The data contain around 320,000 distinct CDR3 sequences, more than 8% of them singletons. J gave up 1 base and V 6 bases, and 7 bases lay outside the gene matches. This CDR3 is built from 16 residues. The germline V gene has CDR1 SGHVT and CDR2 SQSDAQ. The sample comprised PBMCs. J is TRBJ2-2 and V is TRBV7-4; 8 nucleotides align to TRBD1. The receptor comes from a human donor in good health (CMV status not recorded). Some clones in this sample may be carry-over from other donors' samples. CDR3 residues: CASSRTGTGNTGELFF. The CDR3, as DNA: TGTGCCAGCAGTAGAACCGGGACAGGGAACACCGGGGAGCTGTTTTTT.